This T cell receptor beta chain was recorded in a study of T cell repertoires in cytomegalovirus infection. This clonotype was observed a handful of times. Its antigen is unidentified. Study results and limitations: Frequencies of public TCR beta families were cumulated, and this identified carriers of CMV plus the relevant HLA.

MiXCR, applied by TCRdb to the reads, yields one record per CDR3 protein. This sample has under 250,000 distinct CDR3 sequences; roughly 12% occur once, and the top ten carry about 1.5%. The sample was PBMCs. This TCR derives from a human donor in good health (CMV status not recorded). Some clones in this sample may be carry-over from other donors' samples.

The CDR3 DNA sequence: TGTGCCAGCAGTTCTACAGGGAACTTCTATGGCTACACCTTC. Translated: CASSSTGNFYGYTF. The chain employs TRBV28 and TRBJ1-2; tentatively, D is TRBD1 (6 bases). Germline lookup yields CDR1 MDHEN and CDR2 SYDVKM. Trimming stripped 4 bases from V and 4 bases from J, with 13 bases between. The CDR3 totals 14 residues.